These 28 T cell receptor beta chains were all obtained from the same sample, sequenced in a study of cytomegalovirus exposure and HLA in healthy donors. Primers for the PCR totalled 60 Vbeta and 13 Jbeta. Libraries were prepared by immunoSEQ multiplex PCR; TCRdb keeps only in-frame clonotypes and omits some of them. The table includes around 50,000 clones, approximately 80% detected once. Sequencing was carried out using PBMCs. These receptors were taken from a man aged 30 to 39 in good health and CMV-seronegative.

The rearrangement uses TRBV11-1 and TRBJ1-1; D perhaps matches TRBD1 (6 bases). V was clipped by 2 bases and J by 4 bases, with 14 bases between them. The germline V gene encodes CDR1 SGHAT and CDR2 FQDESV (reference sequence). This CDR3 region has 15 residues. CDR3 DNA: TGTGCCAGCAGCTTACAGGGGCGCGGAATCACTGAAGCTTTCTTT. Amino acid sequence: CASSLQGRGITEAFF.

This clone was detected only a few times. The J gene is TRBJ2-7, the V gene TRBV4-3; the match to TRBD1 covers 8 bases. The germline V gene encodes CDR1 LGHNA and CDR2 YSLEER. This CDR3 region has 15 residues. Unmatched junction bases numbered 4, after V lost 0 bases and J lost 3 bases. The CDR3 protein is CASSQDRQGNYEQYF. Written as DNA, the CDR3 is TGCGCCAGCAGCCAAGATCGACAGGGGAACTACGAGCAGTACTTC.

The rearrangement links TRBV7-2 to TRBJ1-4; D call uncertain. The CDR3 loop spans 13 amino acids. V lost 1 base and J 13 bases, leaving 13 bases between the germline ends. The germline V gene has CDR1 SGHTA and CDR2 FQGNSA. CDR3 loop: CASSLEQPGGLFF. The CDR3 DNA reads TGTGCCAGCAGCTTAGAACAGCCAGGAGGACTGTTTTTT.

The rearrangement joins TRBV4-3 to TRBJ1-4; D might be TRBD1 (6 bases). The CDR3 extends over 16 amino acids. Germline lookup yields CDR1 LGHNA and CDR2 YSLEER. V shed 0 bases and J shed 8 bases, with 16 bases lying between them. The CDR3 sequence: CASSQDLWGRWEKLFF. The CDR3 DNA follows: TGCGCCAGCAGCCAAGATCTGTGGGGGCGATGGGAAAAACTGTTTTTT.

V is TRBV11-2 and J is TRBJ1-1, with D tentatively TRBD1 (5 bases). Trimming removed 1 base at V and 10 bases at J, with 10 bases between. Germline V CDR1 and CDR2: SGHAT, FQNNGV. This CDR3 is built from 12 residues. The CDR3: CASSLGQPLAFF. In DNA form, the CDR3 reads TGTGCCAGCAGCTTAGGACAGCCCCTAGCTTTCTTT.

The CDR3 DNA reads as TGTGCCAGCAGCCAACCTCAGGGGTTCGCTGAAGCTTTCTTT. Amino acids: CASSQPQGFAEAFF. The chain employs TRBV4-2 and TRBJ1-1, with a weak D call TRBD1 (6 bases). The V and J ends lost 2 bases and 6 bases respectively, with 13 bases between them. Germline-derived CDR1 and CDR2 are LGHNA and YNFKEQ. CDR3 length equals 14 residues.

This chain uses TRBV5-6 with TRBJ1-2, with D possibly matching TRBD1 (5 bases). The ends were cut back, 1 base at V and 4 bases at J, with 8 bases in the middle. This CDR3 is 13 amino acids long. Germline-derived CDR1 and CDR2 are SGHDT and YYEEEE. CDR3 nucleotides: TGTGCCAGCAGCTTGTCAGGGTTCTATGGCTACACCTTC. It translates to CASSLSGFYGYTF.

The J gene is TRBJ1-1, the V gene TRBV6-5; tentatively, D is TRBD1 (6 bases). The CDR3 is made up of 14 amino acids. Trimming pared 2 bases from V and 3 bases from J, leaving 10 bases between. Per the germline V gene, CDR1 is MNHEY and CDR2 is SVGAGI. This CDR3 is CASSYRDTYTEAFF. In DNA, the CDR3 is TGTGCCAGCAGTTACCGGGACACTTACACTGAAGCTTTCTTT.

This clone has only a few counts. The chain couples TRBV6-5 to TRBJ1-1; maybe TRBD1 (5 bases). The CDR3 is 13 amino acids. Trimming removed 3 bases at V and 4 bases at J, with 9 bases between. CDR1 and CDR2 (germline): MNHEY, SVGAGI. The CDR3 region is CASSYQGGTEAFF. The CDR3 DNA reads TGTGCCAGCAGTTATCAGGGTGGCACTGAAGCTTTCTTT.

This sequence joins TRBV11-2 and TRBJ1-2, with D perhaps matching TRBD1 (5 bases). The CDR3 runs to 14 residues. V lost 3 bases and J 4 bases, leaving 12 bases between the germline ends. Per the germline V gene, CDR1 is SGHAT and CDR2 is FQNNGV. DNA for the CDR3: TGTGCCAGCAGCTTCGGAGGGGTTATCTATGGCTACACCTTC. Amino acids: CASSFGGVIYGYTF.

The chain combines TRBV10-2 with TRBJ1-2; 7 bases are a match to TRBD1. Losses at the gene ends were 5 bases for V and 8 bases for J; bases not matched to a gene: 8. CDR3 length: 13 amino acids. The germline CDR1 and CDR2 sequences are WSHSY and SAAADI. Here the CDR3 DNA reads TGCGCCAGCAGTTACGACAGGGTGAGGGGCTACACCTTC. Amino acids: CASSYDRVRGYTF.

This chain uses TRBV6-1 with TRBJ1-1; no reliable D call. The CDR3 contains 16 residues. The V and J ends lost 0 bases and 4 bases respectively, with 15 bases between them. Germline values: CDR1 MNHNS, CDR2 SASEGT. The CDR3 bases are TGTGCCAGCAGTGAAGCCGGCGGTCGGTGGTTCACTGAAGCTTTCTTT. Translation gives CASSEAGGRWFTEAFF.

The chain links TRBV7-3 to TRBJ2-3; D uncertain. The CDR3 is 15 residues long. The germline gives CDR1 SGHTA, CDR2 FQGTGA. V lost 2 bases to trimming and J lost 0 bases, with 9 bases between them. The CDR3 DNA follows: TGTGCCAGCAGCTTAGGGCAGACCAGCACAGATACGCAGTATTTT. Protein product: CASSLGQTSTDTQYF.

V usage is TRBV19 and J usage is TRBJ2-7; the D gene is possibly TRBD1 (6 bases). This CDR3 has 14 amino acids. V was cut by 5 bases and J by 2 bases, with 13 bases left in between. Germline lookup yields CDR1 LNHDA and CDR2 SQIVND (reference sequence). The CDR3 region is CASSLGTSTYEQYF. CDR3 DNA sequence: TGTGCCAGTAGTCTCGGGACATCTACCTACGAGCAGTACTTC.

The chain recombines TRBV14 with TRBJ2-3, with 11 bases aligning to TRBD2. V lost 3 bases and J lost 2; bases outside the gene matches: 4. The CDR3 is made up of 16 amino acids. CDR1 and CDR2 (germline): SGHDN, FVKESK. The CDR3 protein is CASSHLAGGPTDTQYF. The CDR3 DNA sequence: TGTGCCAGCAGCCATTTAGCGGGGGGGCCCACAGATACGCAGTATTTT.

The chain joins TRBV4-3 to TRBJ1-2; 7 bases map to TRBD1. Germline trimming cut 4 bases from V and 4 bases from J; bases unmatched to any gene: 9. Germline V gene sequence: CDR1 LGHNA, CDR2 YSLEER. This CDR3 has 15 amino acids. DNA of the CDR3: TGCGCCAGCAGCCCCGGGACAGCAGGTCCCTATGGCTACACCTTC. It specifies CASSPGTAGPYGYTF.

J is TRBJ2-5 and V is TRBV7-2; 9 nucleotides align to TRBD2. With 1 base clipped from V and 5 bases from J, the junction kept 5 bases outside the gene matches. Germline values: CDR1 SGHTA, CDR2 FQGNSA. This CDR3 region has 15 residues. CDR3 nucleotide sequence: TGTGCCAGCAGCTTAGAAGGGGCGGGGGGGGAGACCCAGTACTTC. Its protein is CASSLEGAGGETQYF.

The chain has TRBV5-6 and TRBJ2-7; D may be TRBD1 (6 bases). V lost 3 bases to trimming and J lost 1 base, with 8 bases between them. The CDR3 spans 13 residues. Per germline, CDR1 SGHDT and CDR2 YYEEEE. The CDR3: CASSWDKSYEQYF. CDR3 nucleotides: TGTGCCAGCAGCTGGGACAAGTCCTACGAGCAGTACTTC. Together with reference TRBV5-6 and TRBJ2-7, the CDR3 gives the full variable domain: DAGVTQSPTHLIKTRGQQVTLRCSPKSGHDTVSWYQQALGQGPQFIFQYYEEEERQRGNFPDRFSGHQFPNYSSELNVNALLLGDSALYLCASSWDKSYEQYFGPGTRLTVT.

The J gene is TRBJ1-1, the V gene TRBV7-6; D is undetermined. Germline loops: CDR1 SGHVS, CDR2 FNYEAQ. The CDR3 has 14 amino acids. V lost 3 bases and J 7 bases, leaving 15 bases between the germline ends. The CDR3 DNA reads as TGTGCCAGCAGCTTGGAAAGGGCGGCGGGTGAAGCTTTCTTT. It specifies CASSLERAAGEAFF.

CDR3 bases: TGTGCCAGCAGCTCAAACAGGGGGATGAACACTGAAGCTTTCTTT. Residues: CASSSNRGMNTEAFF. The J gene is TRBJ1-1, the V gene TRBV7-9; TRBD1 agrees at 8 bases. The CDR3 consists of 15 residues. Germline V gene sequence: CDR1 SEHNR, CDR2 FQNEAQ (reference sequence). With V trimmed by 4 bases and J by 0 bases, 4 bases remained unmatched.

The chain is built from TRBV6-4 and TRBJ1-1; D unclear. The CDR3 is 14 residues long. V lost 5 bases and J lost 1, with 11 bases in between. The germline gives CDR1 MRHNA, CDR2 SNTAGT. The CDR3 sequence is CASSPSAGNTEAFF. The DNA for the CDR3 is TGTGCCAGCAGTCCATCGGCAGGGAACACTGAAGCTTTCTTT.

This clone was found a few times. The gene calls are TRBV6-5 and TRBJ1-1; D call uncertain. The V gene lost 6 bases and the J gene lost 0 bases, with 8 bases spanning the gap. The CDR3 has 13 residues. Germline values: CDR1 MNHEY, CDR2 SVGAGI. The CDR3 here is CASRAGVNTEAFF. The CDR3 region has the DNA TGTGCCAGCAGGGCGGGAGTGAACACTGAAGCTTTCTTT.

The chain is built from TRBV9 and TRBJ2-6; 7 bases are shared with TRBD2. V lost 7 bases and J lost 0; bases outside the gene matches: 7. This CDR3 contains 16 residues. Germline V gene sequence: CDR1 SGDLS, CDR2 YYNGEE. CDR3 loop: CASGGGSYSGANVLTF. Written as DNA, the CDR3 is TGTGCCAGCGGGGGAGGGTCCTACTCTGGGGCCAACGTCCTGACTTTC.

This clone was detected only once. This chain links TRBV18 with TRBJ2-7, with 8 bases identical to TRBD1. Germline trimming cut 5 bases from V and 4 bases from J; bases unmatched to any gene: 4. Germline V gives CDR1 KGHSH, CDR2 LQKENI. This CDR3 is built from 13 residues. The CDR3 coding sequence is TGTGCCAGCTCAGGGCAGGGGGCATACGAGCAGTACTTC. It encodes CASSGQGAYEQYF.

With respect to this clone: One end of the junction does not line up with germline, which may come from a read error. This chain uses TRBV9 with TRBJ1-3; D remains ambiguous. Germline V gene data show CDR1 as SGDLS and CDR2 as YYNGEE. This CDR3 has 16 residues. The CDR3, as DNA: TGTGCCAGCAGCCCCGGACTATCGGCCTTGGGAAGCACCATATATTTT. As protein: CASSPGLSALGSTIYF.

The chain joins TRBV10-2 to TRBJ2-1, with a possible D match to TRBD2 (6 bases). Trimming cost V 8 bases and J 0 bases, with 17 bases left between them. The germline CDR1 and CDR2 sequences are WSHSY and SAAADI. This CDR3 has 16 amino acids. The CDR3 bases are TGCGCCAGCGGGGGGTTCACCCGGAGCTCCTACAATGAGCAGTTCTTC. This encodes CASGGFTRSSYNEQFF.

CDR3 loop: CASSAQRFQYNEQFF. CDR3 coding DNA: TGTGCCAGCAGTGCTCAGCGGTTCCAATACAATGAGCAGTTCTTC. The J gene is TRBJ2-1, the V gene TRBV7-9; maybe TRBD2 (5 bases). This CDR3 spans 15 amino acids. V was pared by 6 bases and J by 4 bases, with 16 bases between. Germline lookup yields CDR1 SEHNR and CDR2 FQNEAQ (reference sequence).

The V gene is TRBV9, the J gene TRBJ1-1; 9 nucleotides match TRBD1. Germline trimming cut 3 bases from V and 7 bases from J; bases unmatched to any gene: 13. The CDR3 length is 16 residues. The germline gives CDR1 SGDLS, CDR2 YYNGEE. CDR3 loop: CASSAGAGQGIREAFF. CDR3 DNA: TGTGCCAGCAGCGCAGGGGCGGGACAGGGCATTCGTGAAGCTTTCTTT.